This passage covers 28 T cell receptor beta chains from one sample sequenced in a study of T cells in Graves' hyperthyroidism and ophthalmopathy. The TCR beta CDR3 regions underwent amplification using RNA transcripts as the source. The TCR CDR3 first-round RT-PCR relied on the HTBI primer set. TCRdb itself ran the multiplex PCR reads through MiXCR, one entry per CDR3 protein. Found here are about 600,000 distinct CDR3 sequences, more than 14% of them singletons; the top ten hold around an eighth. Specimen: blood. The receptor set was obtained from a woman between 50 and 59 years old with Graves' ophthalmopathy.

The chain is built from TRBV9 and TRBJ1-2; a weak D match, TRBD1 (6 bases). The CDR3 extends over 15 amino acids. V dropped 6 bases and J dropped 4 bases, with 19 bases sitting between them. The V gene's germline CDR1 is SGDLS and CDR2 YYNGEE. The CDR3 region has the DNA TGTGCCAGCAAGAGGGGGGGCGATGATTCCTATGGCTACACCTTC. Residues: CASKRGGDDSYGYTF.

This rearrangement joins TRBV14 to TRBJ2-5; D perhaps matches TRBD2 (6 bases). V was cut by 0 bases and J by 5 bases, with 16 bases left in between. The V gene's germline CDR1 is SGHDN and CDR2 FVKESK. The CDR3 covers 16 residues. The CDR3 DNA reads TGTGCCAGCAGCCAAGATTGGAGGGTTCCACTGGAGACCCAGTACTTC. This gives the protein CASSQDWRVPLETQYF.

The chain joins TRBV4-3 to TRBJ2-7; 10 bases line up with TRBD1. V lost 2 bases, J lost 4 bases, and 5 bases stayed unmatched. The CDR3 consists of 15 residues. Germline CDR1 is LGHNA and CDR2 is YSLEER. The CDR3 sequence is CASSQYRDRGYEQYF. The CDR3 DNA reads as TGCGCCAGCAGCCAATACCGGGACAGGGGTTACGAGCAGTACTTC.

Many counts were recorded for this clonotype. The chain has TRBV7-2 and TRBJ2-7; tentative D call: TRBD2 (7 bases). V shed 4 bases and J shed 3 bases, with 10 bases lying between them. The CDR3 is 13 amino acids. Germline V gene data show CDR1 as SGHTA and CDR2 as FQGNSA. The CDR3 reads CASSSRGGYEQYF. The CDR3, as DNA: TGTGCCAGCAGCTCTAGGGGGGGCTACGAGCAGTACTTC.

Concerning this clonotype itself: This may be a read error, as it is one base from a much larger clone. The V call is TRBV7-9, the J call TRBJ2-3; D call uncertain. CDR1 SEHNR and CDR2 FQNEAQ come from the germline V gene (reference sequence). With 5 bases removed from V and 7 bases from J, the gap between germline ends came to 7 bases. The CDR3 is 11 residues long. The CDR3 DNA reads TGTGCCAGCAGCCCTGAGTATACGCAGTATTTT. It yields the protein CASSPEYTQYF.

The V call is TRBV6-2 or TRBV6-3, the J call TRBJ1-1; D not resolved. The germline V and J ends were trimmed by 7 bases and 9 bases, with 24 bases remaining between them. CDR1 and CDR2 (germline): MNHEY, SVGEGT. CDR3 length equals 15 residues. The CDR3 DNA reads as TGTGCCAGCAAGCAAGCCGTTGTGCAGGAAATTAAAGCTTTCTTT. This sequence encodes CASKQAVVQEIKAFF.

This clonotype was seen ten or more times. The chain has TRBV18 and TRBJ2-5, with D possibly TRBD2 on 5 matching bases. The CDR3 is 14 residues long. Looked up from germline, CDR1 is KGHSH and CDR2 is LQKENI. Between the trimmed V and J ends, which lost 1 base and 0 bases, there was a span of 6 bases. CDR3 loop: CASSPRADQETQYF. CDR3 nucleotides: TGTGCCAGCTCACCACGAGCGGACCAAGAGACCCAGTACTTC. The entire variable domain, with the rest obtained from reference TRBV18 and TRBJ2-5, is as follows: NAGVMQNPRHLVRRRGQEARLRCSPMKGHSHVYWYRQLPEEGLKFMVYLQKENIIDESGMPKERFSAEFPKEGPSILRIQQVVRGDSAAYFCASSPRADQETQYFGPGTRLLVL.

This clonotype has a count of ten or more. The chain uses TRBV24-1 and TRBJ1-1; D possibly corresponds to TRBD1 (5 bases). The germline V gene encodes CDR1 KGHDR and CDR2 SFDVKD. The V end lost 7 bases, the J end lost 8 bases, and 10 bases lay between the germline ends. This CDR3 spans 11 amino acids. The DNA of the CDR3 is TGTGCCACCAGGAGGGGTGACGAAGCTTTCTTT. This codes for CATRRGDEAFF.

In this sample, this clonotype turned up many times. The V and J genes are TRBV28 and TRBJ2-7; the D is unclear. This CDR3 is built from 14 residues. Deletions cut 0 bases from V and 0 bases from J, with 6 bases between. Germline-derived CDR1 and CDR2 are MDHEN and SYDVKM. The CDR3 loop is CASSLWRSSYEQYF. The CDR3 coding sequence is TGTGCCAGCAGTTTATGGCGGAGCTCCTACGAGCAGTACTTC.

This clonotype was counted ten times or more. The CDR3 here is CASSYSQGMYEKLFF. CDR3 nucleotides: TGTGCCAGCAGTTACTCACAGGGAATGTATGAAAAACTGTTTTTT. The gene calls are TRBV6-6 and TRBJ1-4, with D maybe TRBD1 (6 bases). Germline loops: CDR1 MNHNY, CDR2 SVGAGI (reference sequence). V was shortened by 0 bases and J by 6 bases, with 11 bases between the two germline ends. CDR3 length: 15 amino acids.

This clonotype showed up many times. Here the CDR3 reads CSARYWLGPDTQYF. The CDR3 DNA reads as TGCAGTGCTAGATACTGGCTTGGCCCAGATACGCAGTATTTT. This chain uses TRBV20-1 with TRBJ2-3; the D is unclear. The CDR3 consists of 14 residues. The germline V gene has CDR1 DFQATT and CDR2 SNEGSKA (reference sequence). The V end was cut by 2 bases, the J end by 4 bases, with 13 bases between.

This clonotype was found many times. CDR3 nucleotides: TGTGCCAGCAGTCTAACAACATTCTACAATGAGCAGTTCTTC. Translated: CASSLTTFYNEQFF. J is TRBJ2-1 and V is TRBV2, with D hard to call. Germline V gives CDR1 SNHLY, CDR2 FYNNEI. CDR3 length: 14 residues. Trimming removed 5 bases from V and 3 bases from J, with 11 bases in between.

Ten or more counts support this clonotype. The chain uses TRBV27 and TRBJ2-7; 8 bases agree with TRBD2. The ends lost 1 base at V and 2 bases at J; junction bases unmatched: 4. The CDR3 covers 15 residues. CDR1 MNHEY and CDR2 SMNVEV come from the germline V gene (reference sequence). In DNA, the CDR3 is TGTGCCAGCAGTTTATGGCTAGCGGGTCCCTACGAGCAGTACTTC. Amino acid sequence: CASSLWLAGPYEQYF.

This clonotype was found a few times. The chain recombines TRBV6-1 with TRBJ2-1, with D possibly being TRBD1 (6 bases). The V gene lost 2 bases and the J gene lost 0 bases, with 11 bases spanning the gap. The CDR3 is made up of 16 amino acids. The V gene's germline CDR1 is MNHNS and CDR2 SASEGT. The CDR3, as DNA: TGTGCCAGCAGTGAATATTGGGACAACTCCTACAATGAGCAGTTCTTC. Encoded protein: CASSEYWDNSYNEQFF.

V and J are TRBV28 and TRBJ2-7; D uncertain. The ends were cut back, 6 bases at V and 3 bases at J, with 12 bases in the middle. Germline loops: CDR1 MDHEN, CDR2 SYDVKM. The CDR3 length is 13 residues. CDR3 loop: CASSLMSHYEQYF. CDR3 nucleotide sequence: TGTGCCAGCAGCCTTATGTCTCACTACGAGCAGTACTTC.

In this sample, this clonotype turned up many times. The chain combines TRBV15 with TRBJ1-2; TRBD1 aligns across 12 bases. The junction had 9 bases not matched to a gene; V was cut back by 5 bases and J by 8 bases. The CDR3 is 15 amino acids. Germline V gene data show CDR1 as LNHNV and CDR2 as YYDKDF (reference sequence). The CDR3 DNA reads as TGTGCCACCAGCTCCGCCGGGACAGGGGGCGGAGGCTACACCTTC. Translating it yields CATSSAGTGGGGYTF.

The gene calls are TRBV7-2 and TRBJ2-1; 10 bases map to TRBD1. Germline assignment: CDR1 SGHTA and CDR2 FQGNSA. The trim removed 5 bases at V and 4 bases at J, leaving 8 bases unmatched. CDR3 size: 16 residues. Written as DNA, the CDR3 is TGTGCCAGCAGCAACTCCGGGACAGGGGCATACAATGAGCAGTTCTTC. Translated, it gives CASSNSGTGAYNEQFF.

V is TRBV27 and J is TRBJ2-3; D is ambiguous. V lost 2 bases and J 3 bases, leaving 12 bases between the germline ends. The germline V gene encodes CDR1 MNHEY and CDR2 SMNVEV (reference sequence). The CDR3 is 15 amino acids. CDR3 in amino acids: CASSLGSLKTDTQYF. The CDR3 nucleotides read TGTGCCAGCAGTTTAGGTTCGCTAAAAACAGATACGCAGTATTTT.

The chain links TRBV28 to TRBJ1-2; 7 bases map to TRBD1. There are 14 residues in the CDR3. Germline lookup yields CDR1 MDHEN and CDR2 SYDVKM. Unmatched junction bases numbered 11, after V lost 6 bases and J lost 7 bases. The CDR3 spells CASSPTGFYSGYTF. For the CDR3, the DNA is TGTGCCAGCAGCCCGACAGGGTTTTATAGTGGCTACACCTTC.

The sample holds many counts of this clonotype. The rearrangement uses TRBV2 and TRBJ2-2; the match to TRBD1 covers 9 bases. CDR3 length: 15 amino acids. Per germline, CDR1 SNHLY and CDR2 FYNNEI. J lost 4 bases, V lost 5 bases, and 5 bases had no gene match. The CDR3 sequence: CASSTGGAGTGELFF. CDR3 sequence (DNA): TGTGCCAGCAGTACAGGGGGCGCGGGCACCGGGGAGCTGTTTTTT.

The chain uses TRBV5-1 and TRBJ2-5, with D possibly matching TRBD2 (6 bases). The V end lost 6 bases, the J end lost 1 base, and 19 bases lay between the germline ends. This CDR3 is built from 16 residues. Germline CDR1 is SGHRS and CDR2 is YFSETQ. The CDR3: CASMGGYAVSQETQYF. The CDR3 bases are TGCGCCAGCATGGGGGGATATGCGGTGTCCCAAGAGACCCAGTACTTC.

This clonotype was seen only a few times. CDR3 protein: CAWSPVSSYEQYF. For the CDR3, the DNA is TGTGCCTGGAGTCCAGTAAGCTCCTACGAGCAGTACTTC. The chain has TRBV30 and TRBJ2-7; D is unclear. CDR1 and CDR2 from the germline V gene are GTSNPN and SVGIG (reference sequence). Trimming left V 2 bases short and J 0 bases short, with 8 bases between. The CDR3 runs to 13 residues.

This clonotype showed up many times. The chain has TRBV12-3 or TRBV12-4 and TRBJ1-2; a possible D gene is TRBD1 (5 bases). The CDR3 totals 16 residues. Trimming shortened V by 5 bases and J by 8 bases, and 24 bases separated the two germline ends. In DNA form, the CDR3 reads TGTGCCAGCAGTCCGTTCACCGGGACCCAGAGTCGCGGCTACACCTTC. Encoded protein: CASSPFTGTQSRGYTF.

This clonotype came up many times. The chain joins TRBV6-2 or TRBV6-3 to TRBJ2-7; D is unresolved. The V end was cut by 3 bases, the J end by 3 bases, with 15 bases between. The CDR3 is 15 residues long. From germline, CDR1 is MNHEY and CDR2 SVGEGT. CDR3 coding DNA: TGTGCCAGCAGTTATGGGGATCCCGGTAGCTACGAGCAGTACTTC. Protein product: CASSYGDPGSYEQYF.

This clonotype came up many times. The chain employs TRBV20-1 and TRBJ2-3, with TRBD2 matching over 13 bases. Trimming cost V 6 bases and J 8 bases; bases outside gene matches: 11. CDR1 is DFQATT and CDR2 is SNEGSKA in the germline V gene (reference sequence). CDR3 size: 15 residues. The DNA of the CDR3 is TGCAGTGCGCGGACTAGCGGGAGCCTTCAGCGTACGCAGTATTTT. Its protein is CSARTSGSLQRTQYF.

This clonotype was seen only a few times. A much larger clone differs from this one at a single base, so this may be a read error. This chain links TRBV20-1 with TRBJ1-2; TRBD1 might be the D (5 bases). Trimming pared 2 bases from V and 4 bases from J, leaving 8 bases between. The CDR3 has 12 amino acids. Looked up from germline, CDR1 is DFQATT and CDR2 is SNEGSKA (reference sequence). The CDR3 reads CSARRGGYGYTF. The CDR3, as DNA: TGCAGTGCTAGAAGGGGAGGCTATGGCTACACCTTC.

This sequence joins TRBV19 and TRBJ1-2, with a possible D match to TRBD1 (5 bases). V shed 5 bases and J shed 3 bases, with 16 bases lying between them. The germline CDR1 and CDR2 sequences are LNHDA and SQIVND (reference sequence). This CDR3 contains 15 residues. CDR3 protein: CASSGPRVGDYGYTF. The CDR3 nucleotides are TGTGCCAGTAGTGGGCCCAGGGTCGGAGACTATGGCTACACCTTC.

This clonotype was counted ten times or more. CDR3 residues: CASSVGGTSGRARLSTDTQYF. In DNA, the CDR3 is TGTGCCAGCAGCGTAGGAGGGACTAGCGGGAGGGCCCGACTTTCAACAGATACGCAGTATTTT. V is TRBV9 and J is TRBJ2-3; 16 bases are a match to TRBD2. V shed 0 bases, J shed 3 bases, and the junction held 13 bases outside the gene matches. The CDR3 has 21 amino acids. Germline V gene data show CDR1 as SGDLS and CDR2 as YYNGEE. The full variable domain, with the rest looked up from reference TRBV9 and TRBJ2-3, is DSGVTQTPKHLITATGQRVTLRCSPRSGDLSVYWYQQSLDQGLQFLIQYYNGEERAKGNILERFSAQQFPDLHSELNLSSLELGDSALYFCASSVGGTSGRARLSTDTQYFGPGTRLTVL.